This TCR beta chain was found in a study of cytomegalovirus exposure and HLA in healthy donors. Whole-study results and caveats: Later analysis showed TCR association rates varying by HLA locus, highest for DRB1 and lowest for HLA-C. CMV serostatus was the sole immune exposure data available.

CDR1 and CDR2 from the germline V gene are MNHEY and SMNVEV (reference sequence). With V trimmed by 2 bases and J by 0 bases, 5 bases remained unmatched. The CDR3 spans 17 residues. This clone occurred a few times. Its target is not known. In the PCR, 60 Vbeta and 13 Jbeta primers were used. Profiling relied on immunoSEQ multiplex PCR, and the TCRdb table lists in-frame clones only, not all of them. The sample has about 100,000 clones; 60% to 75% are singletons. This receptor was obtained from a woman in her 70s in good health and CMV-seropositive. Sequencing used PBMCs. This rearrangement joins TRBV27 to TRBJ2-7, with 12 bases lining up with TRBD2. CDR3 nucleotide sequence: TGTGCCAGCAGTTTAAAGCGACTAGCGGGGGTCTCCTACGAGCAGTACTTC. Translating gives CASSLKRLAGVSYEQYF.